The 18 T cell receptor beta chains listed next were all sequenced from one sample in a study of cytomegalovirus exposure and HLA in healthy donors. The PCR used 60 Vbeta and 13 Jbeta primers. Sequenced by immunoSEQ multiplex PCR; TCRdb stores in-frame clones only, minus some. The sample holds about 200,000 clones, about three quarters seen once. The sequenced sample was PBMCs. These receptors all come from a man aged 40-49 years in good health and CMV-seronegative.

V is TRBV5-4 and J is TRBJ2-5; D ambiguous. V dropped 2 bases and J dropped 4 bases, with 15 bases sitting between them. CDR1 and CDR2 from the germline V gene are SGHNT and YYREEE (reference sequence). The CDR3 is made up of 15 amino acids. The CDR3 DNA reads TGTGCCAGCAGCTTAAAGCGAGAGGCAGCAGAGACCCAGTACTTC. Protein product: CASSLKREAAETQYF.

This chain links TRBV7-8 with TRBJ1-5, with a possible D match to TRBD1 (6 bases). CDR1 and CDR2 from the germline V gene are SGHVS and FQNEAQ. The CDR3 has 16 residues. V shed 5 bases and J shed 4 bases, with 18 bases lying between them. In nucleotides, the CDR3 is TGTGCCAGCAGCCCCTTTAGGTTAGGGGGTAATCAGCCCCAGCATTTT. It codes for CASSPFRLGGNQPQHF.

This chain connects TRBV28 to TRBJ1-5, with 7 positions matching TRBD1. Germline CDR1 reads MDHEN; CDR2 reads SYDVKM. The V and J ends lost 6 bases and 7 bases, in that order; junction bases with no gene match: 15. The CDR3 is made up of 16 amino acids. The CDR3: CASRSPGTAGRQPQHF. The CDR3 nucleotides read TGTGCCAGCAGATCCCCCGGGACAGCTGGACGGCAGCCCCAGCATTTT.

The V and J genes are TRBV5-6 and TRBJ2-7, with 7 nucleotides matching TRBD1. Per the germline V gene, CDR1 is SGHDT and CDR2 is YYEEEE. Germline trimming cut 0 bases from V and 3 bases from J; bases unmatched to any gene: 6. The length of the CDR3 is 15 residues. CDR3 DNA: TGTGCCAGCAGCTTGGGACAGGGAAGGGGCTACGAGCAGTACTTC. Translation: CASSLGQGRGYEQYF.

The chain uses TRBV9 and TRBJ2-7; D is unclear. Trimming took 1 base from V and 5 from J, leaving 7 bases between them. This CDR3 is built from 12 residues. Germline CDR1 is SGDLS and CDR2 is YYNGEE. The CDR3 loop is CASSVLFHEQYF. CDR3 sequence (DNA): TGTGCCAGCAGCGTACTCTTCCACGAGCAGTACTTC.

This chain uses TRBV9 with TRBJ2-7; possible D gene TRBD2, 7 bases. The germline gives CDR1 SGDLS, CDR2 YYNGEE. CDR3 size: 15 residues. V lost 7 bases and J lost 2, with 19 bases in between. The CDR3 DNA reads as TGTGCCAGCGGTGGGGGGGGGCCGAAGCCCTACGAGCAGTACTTC. The encoded protein is CASGGGGPKPYEQYF. Based on the CDR3 plus reference TRBV9 and TRBJ2-7, the full variable domain is DSGVTQTPKHLITATGQRVTLRCSPRSGDLSVYWYQQSLDQGLQFLIQYYNGEERAKGNILERFSAQQFPDLHSELNLSSLELGDSALYFCASGGGGPKPYEQYFGPGTRLTVT.

The chain recombines TRBV7-2 with TRBJ1-1; 7 nucleotides agree with TRBD1. The CDR3 is 14 amino acids. J was trimmed by 1 base and V by 4 bases; bases with no gene match: 3. Germline CDR1 SGHTA, CDR2 FQGNSA. The CDR3, as DNA: TGTGCCAGCAGCTCCGGACAGGAGAACACTGAAGCTTTCTTT. Protein product: CASSSGQENTEAFF.

The genes are TRBV5-1 and TRBJ2-6; maybe TRBD2 (6 bases). V dropped 6 bases and J dropped 2 bases, with 15 bases sitting between them. CDR1 is SGHRS, CDR2 YFSETQ, per germline. This CDR3 region has 16 residues. The CDR3: CASTRGGAAGANVLTF. CDR3 nucleotides: TGCGCCAGCACGAGGGGAGGTGCGGCTGGGGCCAACGTCCTGACTTTC.

J is TRBJ2-7 and V is TRBV5-1; D might be TRBD1 (6 bases). V lost 4 bases to trimming and J lost 4 bases, with 12 bases between them. The CDR3 loop spans 13 amino acids. Germline CDR1 is SGHRS and CDR2 is YFSETQ. The CDR3 DNA is TGCGCCAGCAGCCCATTCAGGGGTTACGAGCAGTACTTC. The encoded protein is CASSPFRGYEQYF.

The chain uses TRBV5-1 and TRBJ1-2; no reliable D call. The CDR3 is 15 amino acids. CDR1 and CDR2 from the germline V gene are SGHRS and YFSETQ. V was pared by 3 bases and J by 7 bases, with 19 bases between. The CDR3 loop reads CASSYGMGEVSGYTF. DNA of the CDR3: TGCGCCAGCAGCTATGGAATGGGAGAAGTTAGTGGCTACACCTTC.

This clone was seen only a few times. The rearrangement links TRBV27 to TRBJ2-1; 7 bases fit TRBD1. Looked up from germline, CDR1 is MNHEY and CDR2 is SMNVEV (reference sequence). V trimming: 0 bases; J trimming: 8 bases; junction bases outside the gene matches: 10. CDR3 length: 16 amino acids. For the CDR3, the DNA is TGTGCCAGCAGTTTATCCCCGACAGGGTATAGGGATGAGCAGTTCTTC. It translates to CASSLSPTGYRDEQFF.

The chain recombines TRBV2 with TRBJ2-2, with TRBD1 matching 10 bases. Germline V gene lookup returns CDR1 SNHLY and CDR2 FYNNEI. V gave up 5 bases and J gave up 7 bases; unmatched junction bases: 13. The CDR3 is 17 residues long. CDR3 nucleotides: TGTGCCAGCAGTATTGAATTAGACAGGGGGCAGCACGGGGAGCTGTTTTTT. Translating gives CASSIELDRGQHGELFF.

A single count supports this clone. The chain has TRBV18 and TRBJ1-3, with D uncertain. V gave up 0 bases and J gave up 0 bases, with 9 bases separating them. The CDR3 contains 16 residues. Looked up from germline, CDR1 is KGHSH and CDR2 is LQKENI. For the CDR3, the DNA is TGTGCCAGCTCACCACCGGGCAGGCACTCTGGAAACACCATATATTTT. Amino acids: CASSPPGRHSGNTIYF.

This chain links TRBV30 with TRBJ1-2; D unresolved. CDR3 length: 13 amino acids. V was shortened by 4 bases and J by 3 bases, with 12 bases between the two germline ends. The V gene's germline CDR1 is GTSNPN and CDR2 SVGIG (reference sequence). In DNA form, the CDR3 reads TGTGCCTGGAACGGAGGGTATGACTATGGCTACACCTTC. The encoded protein is CAWNGGYDYGYTF.

V and J are TRBV4-1 and TRBJ1-1; 7 positions agree with TRBD1. The CDR3 sequence is 15 residues long. Germline V gene lookup returns CDR1 MGHRA and CDR2 YSYEKL. The J segment lost 2 bases and the V segment lost 1 base, leaving 4 bases of the junction unmatched. In DNA form, the CDR3 reads TGCGCCAGCAGCCAAGTGAAGGGGGCCAACACTGAAGCTTTCTTT. Protein: CASSQVKGANTEAFF.

This chain uses TRBV4-1 with TRBJ1-1; no reliable D call. V lost 2 bases and J 1 base, leaving 5 bases between the germline ends. The germline V gene has CDR1 MGHRA and CDR2 YSYEKL. The CDR3 consists of 13 residues. This CDR3 reads CASSQQENTEAFF. CDR3 sequence (DNA): TGCGCCAGCAGCCAACAGGAGAACACTGAAGCTTTCTTT.

The rearrangement links TRBV6-1 to TRBJ1-5; 10 bases line up with TRBD1. Germline loops: CDR1 MNHNS, CDR2 SASEGT. CDR3 size: 15 residues. V lost 6 bases, J lost 5 bases, and 7 bases stayed unmatched. DNA of the CDR3: TGTGCCAGCAGCATGGGACAGGGGAGATATCAGCCCCAGCATTTT. Residues: CASSMGQGRYQPQHF.

The chain has TRBV9 and TRBJ2-7; tentatively, D is TRBD2 (5 bases). The CDR3 is 15 amino acids. V was trimmed by 0 bases and J by 3 bases, leaving 13 bases between them. CDR1 is SGDLS, CDR2 YYNGEE, per germline. CDR3 bases: TGTGCCAGCAGCGTAGCGGGGAACTCCTACTACGAGCAGTACTTC. Translating it yields CASSVAGNSYYEQYF.